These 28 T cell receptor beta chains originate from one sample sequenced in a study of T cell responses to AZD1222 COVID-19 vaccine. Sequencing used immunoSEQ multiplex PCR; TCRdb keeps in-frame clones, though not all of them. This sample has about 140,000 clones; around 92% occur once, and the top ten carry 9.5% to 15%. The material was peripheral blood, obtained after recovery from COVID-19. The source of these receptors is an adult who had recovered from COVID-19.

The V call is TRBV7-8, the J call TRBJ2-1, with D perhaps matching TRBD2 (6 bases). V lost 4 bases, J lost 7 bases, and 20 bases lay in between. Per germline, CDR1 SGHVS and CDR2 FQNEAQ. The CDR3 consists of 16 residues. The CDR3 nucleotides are TGTGCCAGCAGCTCCTTTCTGGGGGGACCCCAGAATGAGCAGTTCTTC. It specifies CASSSFLGGPQNEQFF.

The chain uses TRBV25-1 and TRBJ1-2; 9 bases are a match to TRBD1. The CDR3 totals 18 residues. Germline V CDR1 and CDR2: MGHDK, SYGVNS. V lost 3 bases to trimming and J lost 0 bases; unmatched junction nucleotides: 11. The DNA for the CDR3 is TGTGCCAGCAGTGACCCCTTGGGACAGGGAAACACTAACTATGGCTACACCTTC. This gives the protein CASSDPLGQGNTNYGYTF.

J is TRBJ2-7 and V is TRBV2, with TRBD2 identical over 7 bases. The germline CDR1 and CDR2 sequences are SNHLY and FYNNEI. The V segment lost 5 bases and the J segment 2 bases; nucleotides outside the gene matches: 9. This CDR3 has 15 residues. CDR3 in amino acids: CASSTLAESTYEQYF. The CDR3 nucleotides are TGTGCCAGCAGTACTCTAGCGGAGTCTACCTACGAGCAGTACTTC.

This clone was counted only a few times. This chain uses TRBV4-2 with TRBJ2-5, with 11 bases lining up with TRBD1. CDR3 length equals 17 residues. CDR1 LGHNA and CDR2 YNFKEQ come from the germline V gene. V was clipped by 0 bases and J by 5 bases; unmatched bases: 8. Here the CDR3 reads CASSQDSMGQGVETQYF. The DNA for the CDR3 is TGTGCCAGCAGCCAAGATTCGATGGGACAGGGGGTTGAGACCCAGTACTTC.

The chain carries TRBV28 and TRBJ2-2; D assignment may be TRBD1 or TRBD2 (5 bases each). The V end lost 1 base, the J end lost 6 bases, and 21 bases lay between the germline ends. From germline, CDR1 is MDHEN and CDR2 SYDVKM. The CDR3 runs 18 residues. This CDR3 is CASSLSVLRDPRAGELFF. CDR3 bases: TGTGCCAGCAGTTTATCCGTACTTCGGGATCCCAGGGCCGGGGAGCTGTTTTTT. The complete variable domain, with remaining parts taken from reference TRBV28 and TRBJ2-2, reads DVKVTQSSRYLVKRTGEKVFLECVQDMDHENMFWYRQDPGLGLRLIYFSYDVKMKEKGDIPEGYSVSREKKERFSLILESASTNQTSMYLCASSLSVLRDPRAGELFFGEGSRLTVL.

CDR3 nucleotide sequence: TGCAGTGCTAGTAGAGAACAGGGGAATTCACCCCTCCACTTT. Translation gives CSASREQGNSPLHF. This sequence joins TRBV20-1 and TRBJ1-6; 7 nucleotides line up with TRBD1. V shed 3 bases and J 7 bases; nucleotides not matched to a gene: 6. This CDR3 is 14 amino acids long. Germline V gene lookup returns CDR1 DFQATT and CDR2 SNEGSKA (reference sequence).

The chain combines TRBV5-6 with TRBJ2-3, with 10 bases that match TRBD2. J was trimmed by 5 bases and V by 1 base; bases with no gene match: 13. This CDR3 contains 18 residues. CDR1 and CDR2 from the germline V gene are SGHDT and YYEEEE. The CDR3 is CASSLNRLSGRAIDTQYF. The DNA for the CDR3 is TGTGCCAGCAGCTTGAATCGACTAAGCGGGAGGGCCATAGATACGCAGTATTTT.

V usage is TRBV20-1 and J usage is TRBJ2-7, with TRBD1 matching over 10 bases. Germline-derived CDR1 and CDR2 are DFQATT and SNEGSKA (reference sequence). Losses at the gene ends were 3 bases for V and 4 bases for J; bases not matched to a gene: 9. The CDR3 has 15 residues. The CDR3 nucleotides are TGCAGTGCTAGTTCAGCGGGACAGGGGAATTACGAGCAGTACTTC. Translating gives CSASSAGQGNYEQYF.

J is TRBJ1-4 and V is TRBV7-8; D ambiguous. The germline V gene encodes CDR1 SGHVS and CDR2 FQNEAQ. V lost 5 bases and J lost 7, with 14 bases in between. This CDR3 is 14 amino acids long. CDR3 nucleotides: TGTGCCAGCAGCACCAGTCGAATAGGTGAAAAACTGTTTTTT. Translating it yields CASSTSRIGEKLFF.

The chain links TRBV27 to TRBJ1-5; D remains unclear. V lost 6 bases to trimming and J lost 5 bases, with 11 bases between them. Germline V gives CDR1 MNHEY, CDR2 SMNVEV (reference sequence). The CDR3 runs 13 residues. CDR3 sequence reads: CASREVFDQPQHF. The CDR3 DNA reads TGTGCCAGCAGGGAGGTTTTCGATCAGCCCCAGCATTTT.

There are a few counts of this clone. This chain's CDR3 is CASSDSDGAGYNEQFF. Here the CDR3 DNA reads TGTGCCAGCAGTGACTCGGACGGGGCCGGCTACAATGAGCAGTTCTTC. The V call is TRBV6-4, the J call TRBJ2-1; either TRBD1 or TRBD2 may fit D (5 bases each). V lost 0 bases and J 3 bases, leaving 12 bases between the germline ends. The germline CDR1 and CDR2 sequences are MRHNA and SNTAGT. CDR3 length: 16 amino acids.

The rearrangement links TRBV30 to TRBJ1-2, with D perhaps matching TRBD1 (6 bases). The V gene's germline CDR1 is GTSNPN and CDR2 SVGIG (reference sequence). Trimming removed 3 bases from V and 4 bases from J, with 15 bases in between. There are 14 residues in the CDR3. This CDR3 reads CAWRGDTAGYGYTF. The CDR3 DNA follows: TGTGCCTGGAGGGGGGACACCGCGGGCTATGGCTACACCTTC.

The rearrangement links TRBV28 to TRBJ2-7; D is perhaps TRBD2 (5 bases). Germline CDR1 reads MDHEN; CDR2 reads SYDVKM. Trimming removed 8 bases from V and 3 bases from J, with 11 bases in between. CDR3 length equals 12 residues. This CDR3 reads CASGTGGYEQYF. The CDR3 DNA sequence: TGTGCCAGCGGAACTGGAGGCTACGAGCAGTACTTC.

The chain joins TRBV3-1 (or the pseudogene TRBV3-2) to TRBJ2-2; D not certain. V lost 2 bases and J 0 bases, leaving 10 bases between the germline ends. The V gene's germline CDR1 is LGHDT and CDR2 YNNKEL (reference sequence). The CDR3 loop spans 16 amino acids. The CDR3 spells CASSQYQSANTGELFF. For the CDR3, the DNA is TGTGCCAGCAGCCAATACCAGAGCGCGAACACCGGGGAGCTGTTTTTT.

CDR3 amino acids: CASASRTNEKLFF. The CDR3 DNA is TGTGCCAGCGCCTCGAGAACTAATGAAAAACTGTTTTTT. V is TRBV28 and J is TRBJ1-4; D is unresolved. The germline CDR1 and CDR2 sequences are MDHEN and SYDVKM. The CDR3 extends over 13 amino acids. V shed 8 bases and J shed 1 base, with 8 bases lying between them.

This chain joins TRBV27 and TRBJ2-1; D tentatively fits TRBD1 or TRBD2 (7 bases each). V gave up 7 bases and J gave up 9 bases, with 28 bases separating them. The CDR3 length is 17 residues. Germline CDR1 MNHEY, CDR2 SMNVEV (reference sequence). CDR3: CASTRWEGAGWSGEQFF. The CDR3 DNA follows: TGTGCCAGCACCCGATGGGAGGGGGCGGGTTGGTCGGGTGAGCAGTTCTTC.

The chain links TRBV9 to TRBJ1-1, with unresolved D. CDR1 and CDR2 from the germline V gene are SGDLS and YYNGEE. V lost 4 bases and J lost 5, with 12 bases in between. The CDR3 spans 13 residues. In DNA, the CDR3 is TGTGCCAGCAGCACCCGACCGGGGACTGAAGCTTTCTTT. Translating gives CASSTRPGTEAFF.

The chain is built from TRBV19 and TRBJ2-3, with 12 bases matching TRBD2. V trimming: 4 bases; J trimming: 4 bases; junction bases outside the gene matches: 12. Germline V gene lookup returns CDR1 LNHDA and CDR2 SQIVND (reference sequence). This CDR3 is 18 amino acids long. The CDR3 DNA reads TGTGCCAGTAGTAGCCGAAGGACTAGCGGGAAGATAGCAGATACGCAGTATTTT. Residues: CASSSRRTSGKIADTQYF.

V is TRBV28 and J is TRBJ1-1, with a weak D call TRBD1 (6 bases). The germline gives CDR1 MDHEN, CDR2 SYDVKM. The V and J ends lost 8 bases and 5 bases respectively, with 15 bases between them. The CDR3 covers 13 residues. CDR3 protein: CASLGGGWTEAFF. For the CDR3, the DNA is TGTGCCAGCCTTGGGGGGGGCTGGACTGAAGCTTTCTTT.

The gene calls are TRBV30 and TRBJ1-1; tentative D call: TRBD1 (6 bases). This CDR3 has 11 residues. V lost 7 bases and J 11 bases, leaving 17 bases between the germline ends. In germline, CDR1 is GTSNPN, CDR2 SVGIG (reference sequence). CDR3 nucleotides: TGTGCCTTCGAGTCAGGGGATGGGGCTTTCTTT. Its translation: CAFESGDGAFF.

CDR3 in amino acids: CASSIGEGETQYF. The DNA for the CDR3 is TGTGCCAGCAGCATTGGAGAGGGAGAGACCCAGTACTTC. J is TRBJ2-5 and V is TRBV5-4, with D possibly being TRBD2 (5 bases). The V and J ends lost 4 bases and 4 bases respectively, with 11 bases between them. The length of the CDR3 is 13 residues. Germline CDR1 reads SGHNT; CDR2 reads YYREEE (reference sequence).

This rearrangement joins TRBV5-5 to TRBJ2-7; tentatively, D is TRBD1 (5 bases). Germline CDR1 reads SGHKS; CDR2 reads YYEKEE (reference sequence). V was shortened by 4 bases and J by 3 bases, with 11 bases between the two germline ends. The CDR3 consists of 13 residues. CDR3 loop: CASSLDTNYEQYF. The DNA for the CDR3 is TGTGCCAGCAGCCTGGACACAAACTACGAGCAGTACTTC.

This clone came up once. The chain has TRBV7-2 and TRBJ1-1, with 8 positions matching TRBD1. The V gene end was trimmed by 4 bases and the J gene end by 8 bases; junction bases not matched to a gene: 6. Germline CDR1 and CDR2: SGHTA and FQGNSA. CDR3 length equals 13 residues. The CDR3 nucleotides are TGTGCCAGCAGCTCGAGGACAGGGCACGAAGCTTTCTTT. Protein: CASSSRTGHEAFF.

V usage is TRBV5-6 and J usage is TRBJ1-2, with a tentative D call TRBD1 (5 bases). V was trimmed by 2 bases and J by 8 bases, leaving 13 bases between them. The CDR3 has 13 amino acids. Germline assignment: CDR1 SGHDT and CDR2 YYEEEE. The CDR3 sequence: CASSLNRDLGYTF. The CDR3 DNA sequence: TGTGCCAGCAGCTTAAACCGGGACTTGGGCTACACCTTC.

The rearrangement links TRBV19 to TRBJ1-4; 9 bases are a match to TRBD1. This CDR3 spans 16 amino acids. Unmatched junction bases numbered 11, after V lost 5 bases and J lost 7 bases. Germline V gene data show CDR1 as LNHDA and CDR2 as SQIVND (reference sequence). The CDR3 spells CASSAPRRTGVEKLFF. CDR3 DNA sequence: TGTGCCAGTAGTGCGCCCCGGAGGACAGGGGTTGAAAAACTGTTTTTT.

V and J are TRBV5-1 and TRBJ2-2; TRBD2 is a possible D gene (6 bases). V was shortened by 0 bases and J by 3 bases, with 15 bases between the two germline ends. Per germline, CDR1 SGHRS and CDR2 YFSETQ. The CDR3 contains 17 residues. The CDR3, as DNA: TGCGCCAGCAGCTTGGAATCGGGGAGGAGGTACACCGGGGAGCTGTTTTTT. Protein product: CASSLESGRRYTGELFF.

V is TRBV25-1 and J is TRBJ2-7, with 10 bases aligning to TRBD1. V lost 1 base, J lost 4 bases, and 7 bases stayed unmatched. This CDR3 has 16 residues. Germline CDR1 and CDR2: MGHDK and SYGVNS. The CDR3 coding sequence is TGTGCCAGCAGTGAATTAGGGGACAGGGGTGCGTACGAGCAGTACTTC. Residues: CASSELGDRGAYEQYF.

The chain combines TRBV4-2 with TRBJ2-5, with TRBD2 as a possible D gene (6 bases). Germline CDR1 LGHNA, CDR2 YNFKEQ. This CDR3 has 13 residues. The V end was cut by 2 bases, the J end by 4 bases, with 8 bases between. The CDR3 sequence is CASSQQGGETQYF. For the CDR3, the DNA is TGTGCCAGCAGCCAACAGGGAGGAGAGACCCAGTACTTC.